This T cell receptor (beta chain) originates from a study of blood T cell repertoires in COVID-19. Overall study context: T cells, B-cell-depleted T cells, or PBMCs supplied cDNA or gDNA.

Original handling: Reference gene primer amplification gave nucleated cell count estimates. The protocol was immunoSEQ multiplex PCR, while the TCRdb copy is restricted to in-frame clones and leaves out a portion. V, J and clone size derive from that table, while D and trimming were established from the DNA sequence. The table has 55,000 to 75,000 clones, 81% seen once. From germline, CDR1 is LNHNV and CDR2 YYDKDF (reference sequence). The V and J ends lost 3 bases and 2 bases respectively, with 12 bases between them. CDR3 length equals 15 residues. This receptor was taken from a human donor in a cohort sampled during active COVID-19. Sample: peripheral blood. The chain joins TRBV15 to TRBJ2-3; tentative D call: TRBD1 (6 bases). DNA for the CDR3: TGTGCCACCAGCAGGGCACAGGGAATCACAGATACGCAGTATTTT. Protein: CATSRAQGITDTQYF.